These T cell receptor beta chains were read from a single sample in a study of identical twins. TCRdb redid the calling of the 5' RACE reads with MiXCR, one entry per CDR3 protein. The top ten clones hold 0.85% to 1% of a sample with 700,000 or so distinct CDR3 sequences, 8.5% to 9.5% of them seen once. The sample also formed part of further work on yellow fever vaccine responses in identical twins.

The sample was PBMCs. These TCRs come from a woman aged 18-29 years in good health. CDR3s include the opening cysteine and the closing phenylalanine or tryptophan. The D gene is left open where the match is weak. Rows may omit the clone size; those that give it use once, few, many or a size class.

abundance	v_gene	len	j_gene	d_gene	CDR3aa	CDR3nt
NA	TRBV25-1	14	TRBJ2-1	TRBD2	CASMGGRVRNEQFF	TGTGCCAGCATGGGCGGGAGAGTGCGCAATGAGCAGTTCTTC
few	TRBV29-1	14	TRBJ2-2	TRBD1	CSAPGTENTGELFF	TGCAGCGCCCCCGGGACAGAGAACACCGGGGAGCTGTTTTTT
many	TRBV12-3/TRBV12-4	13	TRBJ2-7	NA	CASTMDEGHEQYF	TGTGCCAGCACAATGGACGAGGGCCACGAGCAGTACTTC
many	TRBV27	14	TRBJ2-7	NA	CASSLGDVSYEQYF	TGTGCCAGCAGTTTAGGGGACGTCTCCTACGAGCAGTACTTC
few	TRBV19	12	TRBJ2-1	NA	CASSIYGGEQFF	TGTGCCAGTAGTATATACGGGGGTGAGCAGTTCTTC
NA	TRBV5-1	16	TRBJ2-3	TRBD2	CASSLVAGEGTDTQYF	TGCGCCAGCAGCTTGGTTGCGGGAGAAGGCACAGATACGCAGTATTTT
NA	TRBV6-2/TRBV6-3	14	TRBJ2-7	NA	CASSYEVNGNEQYF	TGTGCCAGCAGTTACGAGGTCAACGGGAACGAGCAGTACTTC
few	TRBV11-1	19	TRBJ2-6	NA	CASSPNESAGYSGANVLTF	TGTGCCAGCAGCCCAAATGAATCGGCAGGTTACTCTGGGGCCAACGTCCTGACTTTC
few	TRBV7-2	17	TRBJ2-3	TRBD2	CASSLGVAGSARDTQYF	TGTGCCAGCAGCTTGGGGGTAGCGGGAAGCGCACGCGATACGCAGTATTTT
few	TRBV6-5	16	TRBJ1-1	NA	CASSYDGAPLNTEAFF	TGTGCCAGCAGTTATGACGGCGCACCTTTGAACACTGAAGCTTTCTTT
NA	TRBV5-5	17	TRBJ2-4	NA	CASSLRPGEGAKNIQYF	TGTGCCAGCAGCTTGCGTCCAGGGGAAGGGGCCAAAAACATTCAGTACTTC
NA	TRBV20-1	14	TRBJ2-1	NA	CSAREISSYNEQFF	TGCAGTGCTAGGGAGATTAGCTCCTACAATGAGCAGTTCTTC
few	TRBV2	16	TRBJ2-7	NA	CASSEATGYDFYEQYF	TGTGCCAGCAGTGAAGCCACAGGGTATGATTTCTACGAGCAGTACTTC
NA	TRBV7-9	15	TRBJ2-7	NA	CASSPGRSRVYEQYF	TGTGCCAGCAGCCCCGGCCGATCCCGGGTCTACGAGCAGTACTTC
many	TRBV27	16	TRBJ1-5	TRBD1	CASSLGTGGRNQPQHF	TGTGCCAGCAGTTTAGGGACAGGGGGGCGCAATCAGCCCCAGCATTTT
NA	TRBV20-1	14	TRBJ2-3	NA	CSAYFKAGPDRQYF	TGCAGTGCCTACTTTAAAGCGGGTCCCGATAGGCAGTATTTT
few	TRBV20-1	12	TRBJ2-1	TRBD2	CSAAGGPHEQFF	TGCAGTGCCGCGGGGGGGCCCCATGAGCAGTTCTTC
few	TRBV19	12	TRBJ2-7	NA	CASTPPGFEQYF	TGTGCCAGTACCCCCCCGGGGTTCGAGCAGTACTTC
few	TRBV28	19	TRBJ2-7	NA	CASSLYFALARPISYEQYF	TGTGCCAGCAGTTTATATTTTGCGCTAGCGAGACCCATCTCCTACGAGCAGTACTTC
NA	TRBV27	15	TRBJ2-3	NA	CASSLWMGSTDTQYF	TGTGCCAGCAGTTTGTGGATGGGAAGCACAGATACGCAGTATTTT